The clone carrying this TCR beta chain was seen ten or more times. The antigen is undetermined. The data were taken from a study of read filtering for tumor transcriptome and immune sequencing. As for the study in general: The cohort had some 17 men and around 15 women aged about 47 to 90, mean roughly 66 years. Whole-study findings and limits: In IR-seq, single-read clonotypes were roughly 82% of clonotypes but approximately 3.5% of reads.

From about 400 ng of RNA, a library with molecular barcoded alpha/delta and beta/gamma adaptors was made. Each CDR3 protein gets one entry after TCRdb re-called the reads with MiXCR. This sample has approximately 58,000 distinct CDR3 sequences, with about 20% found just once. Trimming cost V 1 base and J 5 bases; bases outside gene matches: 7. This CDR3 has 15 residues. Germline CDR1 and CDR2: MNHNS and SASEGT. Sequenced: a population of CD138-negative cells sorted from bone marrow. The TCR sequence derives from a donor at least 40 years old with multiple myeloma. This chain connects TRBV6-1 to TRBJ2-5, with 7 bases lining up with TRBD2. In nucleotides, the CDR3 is TGTGCCAGCAGTGAAGAGGGGCTCGGGGGGGAGACCCAGTACTTC. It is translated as CASSEEGLGGETQYF.